The present T cell receptor beta chain was sequenced within a study of monozygotic twins with inflammatory bowel disease. Study-wide results and caveats: Nothing supported a single strong signal or clonotype that was associated with IBD.

Germline V gene sequence: CDR1 MNHNS, CDR2 SASEGT. The CDR3 totals 17 residues. Turning to this clonotype: What it recognizes is unknown.

Per donor there was one draw, yielding a blood sample of 2 to 3 ml. cDNA was produced in eight separate reactions per sample. Addition of UMIs with a 6-nucleotide sample barcode was achieved by template switching. TCRdb reworked the 5' RACE reads into one entry per CDR3 protein, no DNA. This sample's clone table lists about 380,000 distinct CDR3 sequences. V is TRBV6-1 and J is TRBJ2-1; checking the TCRdb D call of TRBD1 is not possible without DNA. This clonotype was obtained from a human donor with ulcerative colitis or Crohn's disease, or a healthy co-twin of an affected twin (not recorded which). Sequencing used blood. The chain's CDR3 is CASSPRGTQSSYNEQFF.